This T cell receptor (beta chain) was captured in a study of T cells in Graves' hyperthyroidism and ophthalmopathy. J lost 1 base, V lost 4 bases, and 7 bases had no gene match. CDR3 length equals 16 residues. Germline V gene sequence: CDR1 LNHDA, CDR2 SQIVND (reference sequence). What was amplified from RNA transcripts were TCR beta CDR3 regions. Initially, a first-round RT-PCR of the TCR CDR3 employed the HTBI primer set. TCRdb re-derived calls from the multiplex PCR reads in MiXCR, one entry per CDR3 protein. The table has roughly 240,000 distinct CDR3 sequences, 16% seen once. This clonotype was observed many times. Its antigen is as yet unknown. Points from the study as a whole: Ophthalmopathy and stable hyperthyroidism were separated by a 13 V-J model.

The origin of this receptor is a woman between 18 and 30 years old with Graves' ophthalmopathy. Sequencing input: blood. This chain uses TRBV19 with TRBJ2-7, with TRBD1 identical over 10 bases. DNA of the CDR3: TGTGCCAGTAGTAAATCACCGGGACAGGGGTCCTACGAGCAGTACTTC. Amino acids: CASSKSPGQGSYEQYF.